Presented here are 18 T cell receptor beta chains from one specimen sequenced in a study of identifying expanded T cells in peripheral blood. The data were produced by immunoSEQ multiplex PCR, yet TCRdb's version contains in-frame clones alone and is incomplete. The sample has around 82,000 clones; around 83% are singletons. The sample taken for sequencing was blood. The receptors stem from a person aged 18-70 years in good health.

The genes are TRBV2 and TRBJ2-5; D might be TRBD1 (5 bases). The CDR3 is made up of 12 amino acids. V was pared by 4 bases and J by 5 bases, with 8 bases between. CDR1 is SNHLY, CDR2 FYNNEI, per germline. CDR3 nucleotide sequence: TGTGCCAGCAGTGTCAGGGTCGAGACCCAGTACTTC. It yields the protein CASSVRVETQYF.

This clone showed up just once. This sequence joins TRBV28 and TRBJ1-5, with a tentative D call TRBD1 (5 bases). The CDR3 is 15 residues long. Germline CDR1 MDHEN, CDR2 SYDVKM. V lost 2 bases and J lost 2, with 10 bases in between. Written as DNA, the CDR3 is TGTGCCAGCAGTTTAGGGGGTTGGGGCAATCAGCCCCAGCATTTT. Translation: CASSLGGWGNQPQHF.

The chain carries TRBV5-4 and TRBJ2-1; possible D gene TRBD2, 5 bases. The CDR3 has 16 amino acids. The V end was cut by 5 bases, the J end by 1 base, with 16 bases between. Germline V gene lookup returns CDR1 SGHNT and CDR2 YYREEE (reference sequence). CDR3 loop: CASRGGAQPSYNEQFF. In nucleotides, the CDR3 is TGTGCCAGCAGAGGAGGAGCCCAGCCGTCCTACAATGAGCAGTTCTTC. Drawing the rest from reference TRBV5-4 and TRBJ2-1, the complete variable domain is ETGVTQSPTHLIKTRGQQVTLRCSSQSGHNTVSWYQQALGQGPQFIFQYYREEENGRGNFPPRFSGLQFPNYSSELNVNALELDDSALYLCASRGGAQPSYNEQFFGPGTRLTVL.

The chain links TRBV28 to TRBJ2-1; a weak D match, TRBD2 (6 bases). Trimming cost V 7 bases and J 3 bases, with 10 bases left between them. CDR3 length: 13 amino acids. Germline V lookup: CDR1 MDHEN, CDR2 SYDVKM. The CDR3 bases are TGTGCCAGCACGGAGGGCCGCTACAATGAGCAGTTCTTC. This encodes CASTEGRYNEQFF.

The chain carries TRBV6-1 and TRBJ1-4; D may be TRBD1 (5 bases). V lost 10 bases and J lost 6, with 18 bases in between. Germline V gene data show CDR1 as MNHNS and CDR2 as SASEGT. The CDR3 runs to 14 residues. The CDR3 DNA reads as TGTGCCATCCGTGGGGCAGCTCCAGATGAAAAACTGTTTTTT. It codes for CAIRGAAPDEKLFF.

This clone was seen a handful of times. This chain joins TRBV7-9 and TRBJ2-7; the D gene is possibly TRBD2 (6 bases). This CDR3 has 11 amino acids. The V end was cut by 6 bases, the J end by 5 bases, with 8 bases between. Looked up from germline, CDR1 is SEHNR and CDR2 is FQNEAQ (reference sequence). Written as DNA, the CDR3 is TGTGCCAGCAGACGGGGGAACGAGCAGTACTTC. Its translation is CASRRGNEQYF. Together with reference TRBV7-9 and TRBJ2-7, the CDR3 gives the full variable domain: DTGVSQNPRHKITKRGQNVTFRCDPISEHNRLYWYRQTLGQGPEFLTYFQNEAQLEKSRLLSDRFSAERPKGSFSTLEIQRTEQGDSAMYLCASRRGNEQYFGPGTRLTVT.

The chain combines TRBV29-1 with TRBJ1-2; D perhaps matches TRBD1 (5 bases). The CDR3 runs 11 residues. Trimming removed 5 bases at V and 6 bases at J, with 10 bases between. Germline V gene data show CDR1 as SQVTM and CDR2 as ANQGSEA. CDR3 loop: CSVPGADGYTF. The DNA for the CDR3 is TGCAGCGTTCCCGGGGCGGATGGCTACACCTTC.

J is TRBJ2-7 and V is TRBV21-1; the DNA was not used to check the table's D call, TRBD2. TRBV21-1 is listed as a pseudogene. The CDR3 extends over 15 amino acids. The CDR3 DNA follows: TGTGCCAGCAGCAAAAACCCTAGCGGGAGGTACGAGCAGTACTTC. It is translated as CASSKNPSGRYEQYF.

This clone has just one count. The chain has TRBV30 and TRBJ1-1; possibly TRBD1 for D (6 bases). Germline assignment: CDR1 GTSNPN and CDR2 SVGIG (reference sequence). The CDR3 totals 13 residues. The V gene lost 3 bases and the J gene lost 5 bases, with 13 bases spanning the gap. This CDR3 reads CAWRQGIGTEAFF. CDR3 nucleotide sequence: TGTGCCTGGAGACAGGGTATTGGGACTGAAGCTTTCTTT.

The chain couples TRBV28 to TRBJ1-5; D is possibly TRBD1 (5 bases). The CDR3 contains 12 residues. The germline V gene encodes CDR1 MDHEN and CDR2 SYDVKM. The CDR3: CAGGSSNQPQHF. The DNA of the CDR3 is TGTGCTGGGGGGAGTAGCAATCAGCCCCAGCATTTT.

V usage is TRBV30 and J usage is TRBJ1-5; D unresolved. This CDR3 has 15 residues. V lost 2 bases and J lost 2, with 13 bases in between. The germline CDR1 and CDR2 sequences are GTSNPN and SVGIG (reference sequence). The CDR3 sequence: CAWSTSLQRNQPQHF. CDR3 nucleotides: TGTGCCTGGAGTACCTCTCTACAGCGCAATCAGCCCCAGCATTTT.

The chain employs TRBV29-1 and TRBJ2-2; D unclear. The V gene's germline CDR1 is SQVTM and CDR2 ANQGSEA. The CDR3 is 12 amino acids. The V end lost 6 bases, the J end lost 3 bases, and 8 bases lay between the germline ends. The CDR3 DNA sequence: TGCAGCGTGGTCGAAGACACCGGGGAGCTGTTTTTT. It is translated as CSVVEDTGELFF.

The chain uses TRBV6-5 and TRBJ2-7; D is perhaps TRBD2 (5 bases). The V and J ends lost 6 bases and 6 bases respectively, with 9 bases between them. Germline V gene data show CDR1 as MNHEY and CDR2 as SVGAGI. The CDR3 sequence is 11 residues long. The CDR3 coding sequence is TGTGCCAGCAGCGTACGGGGCGAGCAGTACTTC. It encodes CASSVRGEQYF.

The chain links TRBV15 to TRBJ2-5, with TRBD2 matching over 8 bases. This CDR3 comprises 15 residues. Germline V CDR1 and CDR2: LNHNV, YYDKDF (reference sequence). V was pared by 3 bases and J by 3 bases, with 6 bases of the junction left unmatched. The CDR3 loop is CATSRSGGRKETQYF. As DNA, the CDR3 is TGTGCCACCAGCAGGTCGGGGGGGCGTAAAGAGACCCAGTACTTC.

The chain carries TRBV15 and TRBJ2-5; 11 positions match TRBD1. CDR1 is LNHNV, CDR2 YYDKDF, per germline (reference sequence). Losses at the gene ends were 1 base for V and 5 bases for J; bases not matched to a gene: 3. The CDR3 sequence is 15 residues long. The CDR3 loop reads CATSRGGTGGETQYF. The CDR3 DNA follows: TGTGCCACCAGCAGAGGTGGGACAGGGGGGGAGACCCAGTACTTC.

This clone came up once. The V call is TRBV19, the J call TRBJ1-5, with D perhaps matching TRBD1 (5 bases). From germline, CDR1 is LNHDA and CDR2 SQIVND (reference sequence). The CDR3 sequence is 17 residues long. V lost 1 base and J lost 0, with 13 bases in between. For the CDR3, the DNA is TGTGCCAGTAGTATAGGGCAGGGATTCTATAGCAATCAGCCCCAGCATTTT. Translating it yields CASSIGQGFYSNQPQHF.

The chain joins TRBV7-9 to TRBJ1-1, with a tentative D call TRBD1 (6 bases). CDR1 and CDR2 from the germline V gene are SEHNR and FQNEAQ (reference sequence). The V and J ends lost 3 bases and 5 bases respectively, with 13 bases between them. The CDR3 totals 14 residues. The CDR3 reads CASSFTGSWTEAFF. The CDR3 nucleotides are TGTGCCAGCAGCTTTACAGGGAGTTGGACTGAAGCTTTCTTT.

As regards this clone: One end of the junction varies from germline; a read error may be responsible. The chain uses TRBV7-7 and TRBJ2-1, with 8 bases fitting TRBD2. In germline, CDR1 is SSHAT, CDR2 FNYEAQ (reference sequence). This CDR3 has 15 amino acids. CDR3 DNA: TGTGCTAGCAGCTTAGCCGGGACTAGTGACAATGAGCAGTTCTTC. It codes for CASSLAGTSDNEQFF.